This T cell receptor (beta chain) was obtained from a study of Tregs in tolerant kidney transplant recipients. Overall study results and limits: This study did not directly address biological reproducibility.

The data were produced by immunoSEQ multiplex PCR, yet TCRdb's version contains in-frame clones alone and is incomplete. The data show 9,500 to 12,000 clones, roughly 89% seen once. As for this clone: Its antigen is currently unknown.

This CDR3 is 11 amino acids long. Germline CDR1 is DFQATT and CDR2 is SNEGSKA (reference sequence). The receptor comes from a human patient who received a combined kidney and bone marrow transplant. V gene TRBV20-1 combines with J gene TRBJ2-3, with TRBD1 matching over 7 bases. Sequencing used Tregs from blood cultured with allogeneic cells, obtained before the transplant. CDR3 sequence reads: CSTDRLDTQYF. Here the CDR3 DNA reads TGCAGCACGGACAGGCTAGATACGCAGTATTTT.